This TCR beta chain was sequenced in a study of T-cell memory formation after mild COVID-19. About the research overall: TCR clusters mostly belonged to single donors.

Whole-study findings and limits: Some clones that responded turned up in pre-infection memory, which suggests that cross-reactive memory joined in.

Trimming shortened V by 2 bases and J by 7 bases, and 9 bases separated the two germline ends. The length of the CDR3 is 13 residues. The V gene's germline CDR1 is MRHNA and CDR2 SNTAGT. A word on this clonotype: Its cognate antigen is unknown.

UMIs and sample barcodes were carried by the TCR alpha and TCR beta cDNA libraries that 5'RACE produced using constant-segment primers. TCRdb re-called the 5' RACE reads with MiXCR, one entry per CDR3 protein. The sample shows under 300,000 distinct CDR3 sequences, roughly 18% of them seen only once. The receptor was isolated from a man younger than 35 who had mild COVID-19 (a few samples of this study predate the infection). Cell type and time point are not known. Specimen: PBMCs or a T cell subset sorted from them (not recorded which). V gene TRBV6-4 combines with J gene TRBJ2-1; weak D call: TRBD1 (5 bases). The CDR3 coding sequence is TGTGCCAGCAGTGACGTTCCAGGGAATGAGCAGTTCTTC. Protein sequence: CASSDVPGNEQFF.